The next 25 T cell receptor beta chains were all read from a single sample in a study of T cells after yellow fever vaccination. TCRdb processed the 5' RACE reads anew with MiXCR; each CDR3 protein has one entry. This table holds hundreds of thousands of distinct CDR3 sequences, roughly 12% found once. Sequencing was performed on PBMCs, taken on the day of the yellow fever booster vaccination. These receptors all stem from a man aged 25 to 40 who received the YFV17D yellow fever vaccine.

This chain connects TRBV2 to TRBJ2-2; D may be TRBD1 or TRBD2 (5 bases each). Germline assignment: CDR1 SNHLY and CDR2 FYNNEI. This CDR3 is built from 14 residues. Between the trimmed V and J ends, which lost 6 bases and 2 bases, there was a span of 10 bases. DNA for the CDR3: TGTGCCAGCAGGGCAGGGAGAAACACCGGGGAGCTGTTTTTT. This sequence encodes CASRAGRNTGELFF. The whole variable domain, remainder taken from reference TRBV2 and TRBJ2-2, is EPEVTQTPSHQVTQMGQEVILRCVPISNHLYFYWYRQILGQKVEFLVSFYNNEISEKSEIFDDQFSVERPDGSNFTLKIRSTKLEDSAMYFCASRAGRNTGELFFGEGSRLTVL.

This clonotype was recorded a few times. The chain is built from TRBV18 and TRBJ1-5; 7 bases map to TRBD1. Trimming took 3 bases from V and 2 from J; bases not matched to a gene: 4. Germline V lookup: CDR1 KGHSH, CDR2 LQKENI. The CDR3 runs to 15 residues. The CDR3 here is CASSPSQGGNQPQHF. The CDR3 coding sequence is TGTGCCAGCTCACCCAGCCAGGGGGGCAATCAGCCCCAGCATTTT.

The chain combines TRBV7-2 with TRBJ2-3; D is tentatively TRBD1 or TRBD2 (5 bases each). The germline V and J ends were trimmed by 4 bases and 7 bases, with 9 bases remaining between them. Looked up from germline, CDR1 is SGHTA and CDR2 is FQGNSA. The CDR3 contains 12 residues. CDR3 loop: CASSWGRYTQYF. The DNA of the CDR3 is TGTGCCAGCAGCTGGGGACGCTATACGCAGTATTTT.

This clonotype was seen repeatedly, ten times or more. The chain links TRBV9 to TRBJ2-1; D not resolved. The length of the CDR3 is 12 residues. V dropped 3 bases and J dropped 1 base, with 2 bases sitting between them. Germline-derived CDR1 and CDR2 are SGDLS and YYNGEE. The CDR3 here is CASSGSYNEQFF. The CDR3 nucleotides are TGTGCCAGCAGCGGGTCCTACAATGAGCAGTTCTTC.

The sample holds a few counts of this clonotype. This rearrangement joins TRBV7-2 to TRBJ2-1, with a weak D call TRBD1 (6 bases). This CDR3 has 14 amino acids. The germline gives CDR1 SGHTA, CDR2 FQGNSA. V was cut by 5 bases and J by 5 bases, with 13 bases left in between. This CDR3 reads CASSLLRDNNEQFF. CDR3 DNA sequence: TGTGCCAGCAGCCTTCTCCGGGACAACAATGAGCAGTTCTTC.

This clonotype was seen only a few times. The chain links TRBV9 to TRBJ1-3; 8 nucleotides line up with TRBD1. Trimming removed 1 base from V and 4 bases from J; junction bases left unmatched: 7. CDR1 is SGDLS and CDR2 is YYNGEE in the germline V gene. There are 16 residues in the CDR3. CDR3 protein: CASSVRTGSAGNTIYF. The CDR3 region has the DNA TGTGCCAGCAGCGTAAGGACAGGGTCTGCAGGAAACACCATATATTTT.

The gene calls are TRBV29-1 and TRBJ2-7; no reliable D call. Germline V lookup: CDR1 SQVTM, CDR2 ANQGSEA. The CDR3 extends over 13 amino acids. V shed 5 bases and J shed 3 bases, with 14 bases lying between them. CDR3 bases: TGCAGCGTTTTTGAAACCGGCCACTACGAGCAGTACTTC. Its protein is CSVFETGHYEQYF.

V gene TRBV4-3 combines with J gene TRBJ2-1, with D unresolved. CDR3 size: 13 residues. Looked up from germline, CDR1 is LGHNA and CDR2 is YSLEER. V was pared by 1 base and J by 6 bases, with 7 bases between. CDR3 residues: CASSQVVTNEQFF. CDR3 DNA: TGCGCCAGCAGCCAAGTGGTTACCAATGAGCAGTTCTTC.

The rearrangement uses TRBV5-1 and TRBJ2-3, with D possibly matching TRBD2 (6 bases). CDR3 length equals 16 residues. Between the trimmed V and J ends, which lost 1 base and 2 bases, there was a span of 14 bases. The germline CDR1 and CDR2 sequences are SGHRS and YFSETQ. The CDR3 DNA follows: TGCGCCAGCAGCTTGAAGGCTAGCGTGCCCACAGATACGCAGTATTTT. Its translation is CASSLKASVPTDTQYF.

DNA of the CDR3: TGTGCCAGCAAGAACCGAGCGAACAGGGGGAACACTGAAGCTTTCTTT. This codes for CASKNRANRGNTEAFF. This sequence joins TRBV12-3 or TRBV12-4 and TRBJ1-1; 7 nucleotides agree with TRBD1. This CDR3 has 16 amino acids. After removal of 7 bases from V and 1 base from J, the junction contained 12 bases not matched to a gene.

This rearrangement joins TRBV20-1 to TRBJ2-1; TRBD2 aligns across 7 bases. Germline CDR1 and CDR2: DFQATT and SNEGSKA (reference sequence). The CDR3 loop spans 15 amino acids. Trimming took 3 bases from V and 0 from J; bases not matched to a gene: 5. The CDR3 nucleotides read TGCAGTGCTAGGGGTCTAGCGGACTCCTACAATGAGCAGTTCTTC. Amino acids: CSARGLADSYNEQFF.

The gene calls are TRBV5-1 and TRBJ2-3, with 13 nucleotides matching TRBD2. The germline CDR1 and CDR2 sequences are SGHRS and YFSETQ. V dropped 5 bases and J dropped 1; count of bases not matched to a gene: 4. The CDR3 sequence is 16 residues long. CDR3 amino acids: CASRGGTSGGTDTQYF. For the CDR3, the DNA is TGCGCCAGCAGAGGAGGGACTAGCGGGGGCACAGATACGCAGTATTTT.

This chain's CDR3 is CAISEGLIYGYTF. The CDR3 nucleotides are TGTGCCATCAGTGAAGGACTTATCTATGGCTACACCTTC. The chain employs TRBV10-3 and TRBJ1-2; no firm D call. This CDR3 has 13 amino acids. Trimming pared 3 bases from V and 4 bases from J, leaving 9 bases between. Germline lookup yields CDR1 ENHRY and CDR2 SYGVKD.

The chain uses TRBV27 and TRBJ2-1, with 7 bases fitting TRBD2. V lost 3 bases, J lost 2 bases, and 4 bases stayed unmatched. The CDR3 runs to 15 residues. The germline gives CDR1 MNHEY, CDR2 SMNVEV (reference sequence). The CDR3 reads CASSFAGRAYNEQFF. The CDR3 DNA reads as TGTGCCAGCAGTTTTGCAGGGAGGGCCTACAATGAGCAGTTCTTC.

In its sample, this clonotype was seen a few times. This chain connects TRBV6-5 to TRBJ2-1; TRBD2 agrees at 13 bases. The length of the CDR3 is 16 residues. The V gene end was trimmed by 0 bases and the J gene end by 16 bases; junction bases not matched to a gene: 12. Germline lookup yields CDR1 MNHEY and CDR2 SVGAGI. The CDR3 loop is CASSYSSLLAGGTPFF. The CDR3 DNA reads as TGTGCCAGCAGTTACTCATCGTTACTAGCGGGAGGGACCCCCTTCTTC.

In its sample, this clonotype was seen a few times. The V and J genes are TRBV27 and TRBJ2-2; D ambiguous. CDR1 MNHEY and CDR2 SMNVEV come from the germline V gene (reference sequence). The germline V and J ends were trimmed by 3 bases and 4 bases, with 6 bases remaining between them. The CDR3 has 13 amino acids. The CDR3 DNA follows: TGTGCCAGCAGTTTCCGACGCACCGGGGAGCTGTTTTTT. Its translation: CASSFRRTGELFF.

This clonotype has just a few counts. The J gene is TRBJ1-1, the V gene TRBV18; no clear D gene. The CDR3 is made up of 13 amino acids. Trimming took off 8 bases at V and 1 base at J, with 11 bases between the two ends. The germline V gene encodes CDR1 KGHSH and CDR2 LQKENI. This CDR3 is CASRTSENTEAFF. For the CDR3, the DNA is TGTGCCAGCCGGACGTCAGAGAACACTGAAGCTTTCTTT.

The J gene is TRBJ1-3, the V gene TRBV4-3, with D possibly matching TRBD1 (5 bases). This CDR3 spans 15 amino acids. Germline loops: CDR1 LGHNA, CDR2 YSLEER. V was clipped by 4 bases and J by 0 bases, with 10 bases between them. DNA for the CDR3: TGCGCCAGCAGCCGGGGCGGTGTCTCTGGAAACACCATATATTTT. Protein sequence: CASSRGGVSGNTIYF.

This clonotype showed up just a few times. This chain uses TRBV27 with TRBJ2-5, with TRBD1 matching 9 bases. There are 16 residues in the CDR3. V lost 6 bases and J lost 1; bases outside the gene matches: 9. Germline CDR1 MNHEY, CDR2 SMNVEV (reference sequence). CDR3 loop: CASSRLGQGGQETQYF. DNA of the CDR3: TGTGCCAGCAGCAGATTGGGACAGGGAGGCCAAGAGACCCAGTACTTC.

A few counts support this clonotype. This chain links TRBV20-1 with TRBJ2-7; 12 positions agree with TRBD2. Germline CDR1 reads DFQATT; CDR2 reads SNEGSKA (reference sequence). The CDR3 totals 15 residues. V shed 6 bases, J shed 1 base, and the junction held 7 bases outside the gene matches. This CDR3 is CSAGLAGGRSYEQYF. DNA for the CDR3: TGCAGTGCAGGGCTAGCGGGAGGGAGGTCCTACGAGCAGTACTTC.

The CDR3 DNA sequence: TGTGCCAGCAGATTACAGGGTGGGTTTTACAATGAGCAGTTCTTC. This sequence encodes CASRLQGGFYNEQFF. The chain has TRBV12-3 or TRBV12-4 and TRBJ2-1; D might be TRBD1 (6 bases). V was pared by 6 bases and J by 4 bases, with 16 bases between. This CDR3 region has 15 residues.

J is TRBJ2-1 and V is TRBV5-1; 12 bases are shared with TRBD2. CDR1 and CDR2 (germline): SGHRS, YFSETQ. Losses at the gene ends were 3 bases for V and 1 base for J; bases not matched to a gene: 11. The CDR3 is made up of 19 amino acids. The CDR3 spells CASSWGLAGGGRSYNEQFF. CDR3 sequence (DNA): TGCGCCAGCAGCTGGGGACTAGCGGGTGGAGGAAGGTCCTACAATGAGCAGTTCTTC.

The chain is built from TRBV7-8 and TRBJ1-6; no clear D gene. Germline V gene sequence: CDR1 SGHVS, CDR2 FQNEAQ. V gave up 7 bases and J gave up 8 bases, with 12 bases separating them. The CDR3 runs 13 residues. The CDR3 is CASNGRWDSPLHF. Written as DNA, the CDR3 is TGTGCCAGCAACGGGCGATGGGATTCACCCCTCCACTTT.

The CDR3 DNA reads TGTGCCAGCAGCGTAGGGCCTAGCGGGAGGGACAATGAGCAGTTCTTC. Amino acids: CASSVGPSGRDNEQFF. This chain connects TRBV9 to TRBJ2-1; the match to TRBD2 covers 12 bases. This CDR3 comprises 16 residues. The J segment lost 5 bases and the V segment lost 0 bases, leaving 3 bases of the junction unmatched. Germline V gene sequence: CDR1 SGDLS, CDR2 YYNGEE.

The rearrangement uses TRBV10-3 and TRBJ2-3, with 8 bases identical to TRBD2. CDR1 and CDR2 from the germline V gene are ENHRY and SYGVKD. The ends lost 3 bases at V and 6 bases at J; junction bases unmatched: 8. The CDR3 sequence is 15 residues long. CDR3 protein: CAISDISGARDTQYF. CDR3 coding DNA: TGTGCCATCAGTGATATTAGCGGGGCTAGGGATACGCAGTATTTT.